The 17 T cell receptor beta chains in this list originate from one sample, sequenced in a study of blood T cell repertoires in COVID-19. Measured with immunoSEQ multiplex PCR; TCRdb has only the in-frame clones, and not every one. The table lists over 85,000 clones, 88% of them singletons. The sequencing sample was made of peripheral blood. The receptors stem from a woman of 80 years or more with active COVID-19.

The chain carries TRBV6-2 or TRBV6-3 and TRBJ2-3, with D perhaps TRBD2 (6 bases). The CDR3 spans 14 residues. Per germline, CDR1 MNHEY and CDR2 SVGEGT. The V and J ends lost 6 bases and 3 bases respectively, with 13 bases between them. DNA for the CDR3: TGTGCCAGCAGCTTACAGGAGGGGACAGATACGCAGTATTTT. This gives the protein CASSLQEGTDTQYF.

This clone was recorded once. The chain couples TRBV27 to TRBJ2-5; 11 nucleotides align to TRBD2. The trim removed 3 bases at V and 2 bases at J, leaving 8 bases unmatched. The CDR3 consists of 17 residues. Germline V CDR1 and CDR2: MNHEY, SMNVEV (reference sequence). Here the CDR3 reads CASSFRPGLAVQETQYF. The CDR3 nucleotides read TGTGCCAGCAGTTTCCGCCCGGGACTAGCGGTACAAGAGACCCAGTACTTC.

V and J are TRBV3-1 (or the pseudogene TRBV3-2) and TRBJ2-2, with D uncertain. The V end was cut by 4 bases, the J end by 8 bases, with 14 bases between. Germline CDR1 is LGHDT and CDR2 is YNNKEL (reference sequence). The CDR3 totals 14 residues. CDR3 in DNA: TGTGCCAGCAGCCCCCGTAGTAGCTCTGGGGAGCTGTTTTTT. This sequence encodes CASSPRSSSGELFF.

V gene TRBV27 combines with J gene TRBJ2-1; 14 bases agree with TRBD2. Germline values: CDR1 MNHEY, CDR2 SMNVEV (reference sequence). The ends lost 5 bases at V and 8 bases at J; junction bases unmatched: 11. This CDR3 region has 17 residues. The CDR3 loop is CASSPLGTSGRGHEQFF. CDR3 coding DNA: TGTGCCAGCAGTCCCCTCGGGACTAGCGGGAGAGGGCATGAGCAGTTCTTC.

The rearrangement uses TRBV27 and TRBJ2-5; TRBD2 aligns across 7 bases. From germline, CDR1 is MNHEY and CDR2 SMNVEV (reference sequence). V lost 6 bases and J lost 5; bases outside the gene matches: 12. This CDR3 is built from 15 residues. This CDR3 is CASSPGGRRWETQYF. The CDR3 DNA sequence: TGTGCCAGCAGCCCCGGCGGGAGAAGATGGGAGACCCAGTACTTC.

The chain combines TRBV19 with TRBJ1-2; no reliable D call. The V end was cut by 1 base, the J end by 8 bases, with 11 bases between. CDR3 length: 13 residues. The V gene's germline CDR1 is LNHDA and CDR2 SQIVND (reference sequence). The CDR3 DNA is TGTGCCAGTAGTATAGGCAGGTCAAAAGGCTACACCTTC. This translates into CASSIGRSKGYTF.

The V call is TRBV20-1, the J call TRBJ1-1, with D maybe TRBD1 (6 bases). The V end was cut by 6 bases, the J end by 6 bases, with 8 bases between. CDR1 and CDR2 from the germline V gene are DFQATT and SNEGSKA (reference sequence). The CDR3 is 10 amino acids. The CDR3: CSAEGAEAFF. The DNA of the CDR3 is TGCAGTGCAGAGGGGGCTGAAGCTTTCTTT.

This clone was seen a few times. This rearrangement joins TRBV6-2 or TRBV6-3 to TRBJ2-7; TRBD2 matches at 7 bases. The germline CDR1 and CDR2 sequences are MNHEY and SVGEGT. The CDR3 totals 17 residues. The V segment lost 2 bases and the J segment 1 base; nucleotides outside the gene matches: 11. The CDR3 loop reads CASSYVPASGYSYEQYF. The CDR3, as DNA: TGTGCCAGCAGTTACGTCCCCGCTAGCGGATATTCCTACGAGCAGTACTTC.

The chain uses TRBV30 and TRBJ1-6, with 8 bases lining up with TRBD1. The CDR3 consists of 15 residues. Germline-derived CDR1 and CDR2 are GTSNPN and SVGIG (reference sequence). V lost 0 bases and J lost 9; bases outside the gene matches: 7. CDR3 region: CAWSVLWTGSSPLHF. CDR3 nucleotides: TGTGCCTGGAGTGTATTGTGGACAGGGAGTTCACCCCTCCACTTT.

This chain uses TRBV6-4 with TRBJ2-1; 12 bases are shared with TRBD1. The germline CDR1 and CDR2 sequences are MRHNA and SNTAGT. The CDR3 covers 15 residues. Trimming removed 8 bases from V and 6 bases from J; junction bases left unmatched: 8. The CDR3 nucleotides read TGTGCCAGCGGCACCGGGACAGGGGGCCTCAATGAGCAGTTCTTC. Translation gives CASGTGTGGLNEQFF.

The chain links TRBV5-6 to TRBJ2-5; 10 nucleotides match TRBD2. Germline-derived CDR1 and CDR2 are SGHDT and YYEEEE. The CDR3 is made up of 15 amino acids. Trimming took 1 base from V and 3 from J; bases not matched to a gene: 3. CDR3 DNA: TGTGCCAGCAGCTTGTGGCTAGCGGGAGAAGAGACCCAGTACTTC. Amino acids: CASSLWLAGEETQYF.

CDR3 in DNA: TGTGCCAGCAGTGACGTGCAGGGGTACTATGGCTACACCTTC. Amino acids: CASSDVQGYYGYTF. The chain has TRBV28 and TRBJ1-2, with D maybe TRBD1 (6 bases). Germline lookup yields CDR1 MDHEN and CDR2 SYDVKM. V lost 5 bases and J lost 3, with 13 bases in between. CDR3 length: 14 residues.

In nucleotides, the CDR3 is TGTGCCAGCAGCTTAGAAGGACTAGCGGGAGTCTCAGATACGCAGTATTTT. Its translation is CASSLEGLAGVSDTQYF. The chain couples TRBV11-2 to TRBJ2-3, with 13 bases lining up with TRBD2. V lost 0 bases, J lost 4 bases, and 4 bases stayed unmatched. This CDR3 contains 17 residues. Germline V gives CDR1 SGHAT, CDR2 FQNNGV.

CDR3 in DNA: TGTGCCAGCAGATTTTTAGCGGGAGGGCTTGAGCAGTTCTTC. Its protein product is CASRFLAGGLEQFF. The chain is built from TRBV6-6 and TRBJ2-1, with 11 bases aligning to TRBD2. The germline gives CDR1 MNHNY, CDR2 SVGAGI (reference sequence). With V trimmed by 6 bases and J by 9 bases, 7 bases remained unmatched. CDR3 length: 14 amino acids.

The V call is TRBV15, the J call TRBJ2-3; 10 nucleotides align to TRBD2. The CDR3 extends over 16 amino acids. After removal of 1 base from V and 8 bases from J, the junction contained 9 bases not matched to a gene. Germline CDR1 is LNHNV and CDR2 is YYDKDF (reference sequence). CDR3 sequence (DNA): TGTGCCACCAGCAGAGGCGTTCTAGCGGGGGCATCTACGCAGTATTTT. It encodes CATSRGVLAGASTQYF. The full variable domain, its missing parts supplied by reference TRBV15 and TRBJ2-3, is DAMVIQNPRYQVTQFGKPVTLSCSQTLNHNVMYWYQQKSSQAPKLLFHYYDKDFNNEADTPDNFQSRRPNTSFCFLDIRSPGLGDTAMYLCATSRGVLAGASTQYFGPGTRLTVL.

This chain's CDR3 is CASSLFPTSGSEKYF. The CDR3 nucleotides read TGTGCCAGCAGTTTATTTCCGACTAGCGGGAGTGAGAAGTACTTC. The V call is TRBV28, the J call TRBJ2-4; 12 nucleotides align to TRBD2. CDR3 size: 15 residues. Germline trimming cut 1 base from V and 14 bases from J; bases unmatched to any gene: 9. Germline V gene lookup returns CDR1 MDHEN and CDR2 SYDVKM.

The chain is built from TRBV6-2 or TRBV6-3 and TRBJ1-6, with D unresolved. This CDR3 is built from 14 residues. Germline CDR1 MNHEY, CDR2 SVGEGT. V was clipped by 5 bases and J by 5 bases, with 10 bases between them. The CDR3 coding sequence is TGTGCCAGCAGTCCCCGAGGCCATAATTCACCCCTCCACTTT. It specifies CASSPRGHNSPLHF.